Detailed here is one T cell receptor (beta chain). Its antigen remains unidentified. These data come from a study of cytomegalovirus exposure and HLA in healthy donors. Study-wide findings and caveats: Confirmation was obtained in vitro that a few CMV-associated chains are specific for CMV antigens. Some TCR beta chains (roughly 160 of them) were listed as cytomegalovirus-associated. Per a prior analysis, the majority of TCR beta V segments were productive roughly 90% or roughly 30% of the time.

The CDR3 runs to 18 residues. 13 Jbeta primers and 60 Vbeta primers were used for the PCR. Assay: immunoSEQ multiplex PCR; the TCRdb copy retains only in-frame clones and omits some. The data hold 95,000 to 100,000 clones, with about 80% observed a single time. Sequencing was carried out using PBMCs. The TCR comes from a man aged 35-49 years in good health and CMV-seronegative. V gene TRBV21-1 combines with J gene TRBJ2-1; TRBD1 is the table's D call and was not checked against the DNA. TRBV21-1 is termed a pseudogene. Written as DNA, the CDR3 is TGTGCCAGCAGCAAACGCACCGACAGGATATACTCCTACAATGAGCAGTTCTTC. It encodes CASSKRTDRIYSYNEQFF.